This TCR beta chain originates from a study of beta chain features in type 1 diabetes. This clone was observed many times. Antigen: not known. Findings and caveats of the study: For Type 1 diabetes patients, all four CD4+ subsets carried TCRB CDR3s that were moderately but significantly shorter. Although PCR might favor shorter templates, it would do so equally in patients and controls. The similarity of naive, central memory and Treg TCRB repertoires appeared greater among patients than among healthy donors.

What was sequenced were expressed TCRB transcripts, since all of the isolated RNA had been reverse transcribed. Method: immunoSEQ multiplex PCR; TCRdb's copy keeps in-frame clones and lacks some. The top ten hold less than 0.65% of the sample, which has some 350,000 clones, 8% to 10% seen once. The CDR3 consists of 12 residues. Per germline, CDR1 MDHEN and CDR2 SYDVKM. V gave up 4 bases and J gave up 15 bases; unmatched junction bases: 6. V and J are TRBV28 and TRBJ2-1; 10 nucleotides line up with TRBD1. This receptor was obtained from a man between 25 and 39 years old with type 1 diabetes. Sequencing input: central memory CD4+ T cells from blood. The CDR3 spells CASSSPGQGRFF. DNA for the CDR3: TGTGCCAGCAGTTCACCGGGACAGGGGAGGTTCTTC.